The entry below gives a single T cell receptor beta chain sequence along with its context. This CDR3 is also generated by other DNA sequences in the sample. The data originate from a study of shared T cell receptors in the human thymus. Sequencing was performed with immunoSEQ multiplex PCR; in TCRdb, only in-frame clones are kept and a portion is missing. Altogether hundreds of thousands of clones are present, 70% to 90% being singletons, with the ten largest covering approximately 0.011%. These records were also assigned to another study, of human thymus T cells. This second study says: The thymus tissue came from resections taken during corrective heart surgery. Gene usage for V and J segments appeared biased in thymic and blood repertoires. Related reports documented highly overlapping thymic repertoires among unrelated individuals.

The sequence was collected from a boy in the first two years of life with a congenital heart defect. The sample taken for sequencing was thymocytes.

CDR3 in amino acids: CASSVGVSGTYEQYF. CDR3 sequence (DNA): TGTGCCAGCAGCGTAGGGGTTAGCGGGACGTACGAGCAGTACTTC. V usage is TRBV9 and J usage is TRBJ2-7; 8 bases fit TRBD2. With V trimmed by 0 bases and J by 4 bases, 6 bases remained unmatched. Germline values: CDR1 SGDLS, CDR2 YYNGEE. The CDR3 extends over 15 amino acids.